This T cell receptor (beta chain) comes out of a study of vaccination and CD4 T cells after COVID-19. In the study overall: Once diagnosed, patients had post-COVID samples drawn a median roughly 100 days later (range 35 to 161). The stimulating agents, overlapping spike peptides, came from SARS-CoV-2, HCoV-NL63, HCoV-OC43 and HCoV-229E. Study results and caveats: From around 20 to 38, the median of SARS-CoV-2-reactive clonotypes rose without reaching significance.

Researchers used the Oncomine TCR Beta short-read assay to sequence DNA from cultured CD4+ T cells. Each CDR3 protein gets one entry after TCRdb re-called the PCR reads with MiXCR. The sample lists 9,000 to 10,000 distinct CDR3 sequences, 45% to 50% seen once, with 9.5% to 15% in the top ten. Germline lookup yields CDR1 KGHDR and CDR2 SFDVKD. The CDR3 is 16 residues long. Trimming took 7 bases from V and 1 from J, leaving 18 bases between them. Treatment here: approximately nine-day PBMC culture with coronavirus spike peptide pools or control peptides (ViraFEST assay). With regard to this clonotype: Its target is unknown.

The receptor comes from a human donor who had recovered from COVID-19. The chain employs TRBV24-1 and TRBJ2-5; possible D gene TRBD2, 6 bases. Sample: CD4+ T cells from blood, cultured in vitro. CDR3 protein: CATSGDRLGPQETQYF. The CDR3 DNA sequence: TGTGCCACCAGCGGGGACCGACTAGGCCCCCAAGAGACCCAGTACTTC.